A single sample is the source of the 17 T cell receptor beta chains below, sequenced in a study of T-cell memory formation after mild COVID-19. A single record per CDR3 protein comes from TCRdb applying MiXCR to the 5' RACE reads. The repertoire holds around 510,000 distinct CDR3 sequences, about 20% seen once, with roughly 8.3% in the top ten. The specimen was PBMCs or a T cell subset sorted from them (not recorded which). These TCRs come from an adult woman who had mild COVID-19 (a few samples of this study predate the infection). Cell type and time point are not known.

This clonotype was detected only a few times. The gene calls are TRBV29-1 and TRBJ2-7; the D call may be TRBD1 or TRBD2 (5 bases each). V was shortened by 4 bases and J by 0 bases, with 10 bases between the two germline ends. Germline V gene lookup returns CDR1 SQVTM and CDR2 ANQGSEA. This CDR3 spans 13 amino acids. CDR3 residues: CSVARGHSYEQYF. The CDR3 coding sequence is TGCAGCGTTGCGAGGGGCCACTCCTACGAGCAGTACTTC.

This clonotype has a handful of counts. The chain couples TRBV12-3 or TRBV12-4 to TRBJ2-5; D not resolved. The CDR3 has 13 residues. V lost 3 bases, J lost 1 base, and 6 bases lay in between. The CDR3 reads CASSFQAQETQYF. CDR3 nucleotides: TGTGCCAGCAGTTTCCAGGCCCAAGAGACCCAGTACTTC.

The table lists this clonotype with a few counts. V gene TRBV4-3 combines with J gene TRBJ2-2; D uncertain. Germline V lookup: CDR1 LGHNA, CDR2 YSLEER. The CDR3 extends over 13 amino acids. V lost 4 bases to trimming and J lost 1 base, with 4 bases between them. The chain's CDR3 is CASSPWNTGELFF. CDR3 sequence (DNA): TGCGCCAGCAGCCCCTGGAACACCGGGGAGCTGTTTTTT.

This clonotype has a count of ten or more. This sequence joins TRBV5-1 and TRBJ2-7, with D uncertain. The length of the CDR3 is 15 residues. CDR1 is SGHRS, CDR2 YFSETQ, per germline. V lost 2 bases to trimming and J lost 0 bases, with 12 bases between them. CDR3 sequence reads: CASSFNPTSSYEQYF. The CDR3 DNA sequence: TGCGCCAGCAGCTTTAACCCCACCAGCTCCTACGAGCAGTACTTC. Combining the CDR3 with reference TRBV5-1 and TRBJ2-7 gives the whole variable domain KAGVTQTPRYLIKTRGQQVTLSCSPISGHRSVSWYQQTPGQGLQFLFEYFSETQRNKGNFPGRFSGRQFSNSRSEMNVSTLELGDSALYLCASSFNPTSSYEQYFGPGTRLTVT.

This clonotype turned up a few times. V usage is TRBV24-1 and J usage is TRBJ1-2; D is undetermined. Trimming took 5 bases from V and 4 from J, leaving 4 bases between them. The CDR3 contains 11 residues. Germline CDR1 reads KGHDR; CDR2 reads SFDVKD. CDR3 sequence: CATSVGYGYTF. The CDR3 DNA reads TGTGCCACCAGTGTTGGCTATGGCTACACCTTC.

The rearrangement uses TRBV7-2 and TRBJ1-2; the D gene is possibly TRBD1 (5 bases). Germline V lookup: CDR1 SGHTA, CDR2 FQGNSA. This CDR3 is 13 amino acids long. The V and J ends lost 5 bases and 8 bases respectively, with 15 bases between them. CDR3: CASSPGGDGGYTF. CDR3 DNA: TGTGCCAGCAGCCCGGGGGGGGATGGCGGCTACACCTTC. Filled out from reference TRBV7-2 and TRBJ1-2, the complete variable domain reads GAGVSQSPSNKVTEKGKDVELRCDPISGHTALYWYRQSLGQGLEFLIYFQGNSAPDKSGLPSDRFSAERTGGSVSTLTIQRTQQEDSAVYLCASSPGGDGGYTFGSGTRLTVV.

This clonotype has just a few counts. V gene TRBV20-1 combines with J gene TRBJ2-7; D may be TRBD1 or TRBD2 (6 bases each). This CDR3 is 16 amino acids long. Trimming stripped 3 bases from V and 2 bases from J, with 20 bases between. Germline CDR1 reads DFQATT; CDR2 reads SNEGSKA (reference sequence). The CDR3 DNA is TGCAGTGCTAGGTACAGGAAGGGGGGACCCACCTACGAGCAGTACTTC. The encoded protein is CSARYRKGGPTYEQYF.

The sample holds a few counts of this clonotype. V is TRBV12-2 and J is TRBJ2-2. TRBV12-2 is assigned pseudogene status. This CDR3 contains 11 residues. CDR3 DNA: TGTGCAAGTCGCTGCACCGGGGAGCTGTTTTTT. As protein: CASRCTGELFF.

This clonotype appeared a few times. J is TRBJ2-3 and V is TRBV19; 7 bases fit TRBD1. CDR3 length: 16 residues. Per germline, CDR1 LNHDA and CDR2 SQIVND (reference sequence). V lost 6 bases and J lost 0; bases outside the gene matches: 9. The CDR3 sequence is CASRGTDFTSTDTQYF. The CDR3 DNA follows: TGTGCCAGTAGGGGGACAGATTTTACTAGCACAGATACGCAGTATTTT.

This clonotype was recorded a few times. The J gene is TRBJ1-1, the V gene TRBV18; possibly TRBD1 for D (5 bases). Germline V gene data show CDR1 as KGHSH and CDR2 as LQKENI. CDR3 size: 17 residues. Trimming shortened V by 3 bases and J by 1 base, and 18 bases separated the two germline ends. The CDR3 here is CASSPVRQRTGNTEAFF. DNA for the CDR3: TGTGCCAGCTCACCCGTCCGACAGAGAACGGGGAACACTGAAGCTTTCTTT.

The rearrangement joins TRBV5-1 to TRBJ2-7; D not resolved. The CDR3 contains 15 residues. CDR1 SGHRS and CDR2 YFSETQ come from the germline V gene. The V and J ends lost 0 bases and 0 bases respectively, with 10 bases between them. The CDR3 reads CASSLGVGSSYEQYF. The CDR3 DNA follows: TGCGCCAGCAGCTTGGGGGTAGGCTCCTCCTACGAGCAGTACTTC.

This clonotype showed up just a few times. This chain joins TRBV7-3 and TRBJ1-1; D remains unclear. The CDR3 consists of 14 residues. Trimming cost V 6 bases and J 4 bases, with 15 bases left between them. Per the germline V gene, CDR1 is SGHTA and CDR2 is FQGTGA. The CDR3 here is CASRHPDSGTEAFF. The CDR3 coding sequence is TGTGCCAGCAGGCACCCCGATTCAGGCACTGAAGCTTTCTTT.

This clonotype turned up a few times. This chain connects TRBV11-2 to TRBJ2-3; the D gene is possibly TRBD1 (8 bases). This CDR3 spans 16 amino acids. Germline V gene lookup returns CDR1 SGHAT and CDR2 FQNNGV. Trimming cost V 5 bases and J 3 bases, with 18 bases left between them. The CDR3 DNA sequence: TGTGCCAGCAGCCCGCACCACAGGGGGGGGACAGATACGCAGTATTTT. Protein product: CASSPHHRGGTDTQYF.

The chain employs TRBV18 and TRBJ2-1, with TRBD1 identical over 7 bases. CDR1 KGHSH and CDR2 LQKENI come from the germline V gene. The CDR3 is 17 amino acids. The trim removed 3 bases at V and 4 bases at J, leaving 12 bases unmatched. The CDR3 DNA reads as TGTGCCAGCTCACCGAGCCCGGACAGGAAGAGGTACAATGAGCAGTTCTTC. It codes for CASSPSPDRKRYNEQFF.

The table lists this clonotype with a few counts. The CDR3 region has the DNA TGTGCCACCAGCAGAGATCCTTGGGCAGACGGATCACCCCTCCACTTT. Its protein is CATSRDPWADGSPLHF. This chain connects TRBV15 to TRBJ1-6, with D unclear. The CDR3 is made up of 16 amino acids. Trimming stripped 0 bases from V and 10 bases from J, with 16 bases between. Germline V gene lookup returns CDR1 LNHNV and CDR2 YYDKDF (reference sequence). Full variable domain (remainder filled in from reference TRBV15 and TRBJ1-6): DAMVIQNPRYQVTQFGKPVTLSCSQTLNHNVMYWYQQKSSQAPKLLFHYYDKDFNNEADTPDNFQSRRPNTSFCFLDIRSPGLGDTAMYLCATSRDPWADGSPLHFGNGTRLTVT.

A remark on this clonotype: An end of the junction differs from the germline gene, which may be a read error. The chain couples TRBV9 to TRBJ2-7, with a weak D call TRBD1 (6 bases). The CDR3 covers 14 residues. Germline V gene sequence: CDR1 SGDLS, CDR2 YYNGEE. The CDR3 DNA is TGTGCCAGCATCGTAGGAACAGGGACGAGCGAGCAGTACTTC. Translation gives CASIVGTGTSEQYF.

This CDR3 is CASSTGEVHIQYF. CDR3 in DNA: TGTGCCAGCAGCACAGGGGAGGTTCACATTCAGTACTTC. J is TRBJ2-4 and V is TRBV6-1, with D possibly being TRBD1 (7 bases). The V and J ends lost 6 bases and 8 bases respectively, with 14 bases between them. Germline-derived CDR1 and CDR2 are MNHNS and SASEGT. The CDR3 loop spans 13 amino acids.